Each of the 14 T cell receptor beta chains below was sequenced from the same sample in a study of T cell responses to AZD1222 COVID-19 vaccine. Data came from immunoSEQ multiplex PCR; TCRdb stores just in-frame clones and leaves some out. The profile shows 150,000 to 200,000 clones, roughly 92% of them singletons. Sequencing was performed on peripheral blood, taken on day 0 of AZD1222 vaccination. The receptors stem from an adult in good health.

This clone showed up just once. The genes are TRBV7-2 and TRBJ1-1; D is perhaps TRBD1 (5 bases). Deletions cut 1 base from V and 6 bases from J, with 15 bases between. Germline assignment: CDR1 SGHTA and CDR2 FQGNSA. This CDR3 spans 15 amino acids. The CDR3 DNA reads as TGTGCCAGCAGCTTAGTTGGGGGGTCGGGCTCTGAAGCTTTCTTT. Its protein product is CASSLVGGSGSEAFF.

J is TRBJ2-7 and V is TRBV28; D could derive from TRBD1 or TRBD2 (5 bases each). CDR3 size: 14 residues. Per germline, CDR1 MDHEN and CDR2 SYDVKM. Trimming shortened V by 6 bases and J by 5 bases, and 17 bases separated the two germline ends. The CDR3 protein is CASRSGRGRNEQYF. The CDR3, as DNA: TGTGCCAGCAGGTCGGGACGTGGAAGGAACGAGCAGTACTTC.

The chain links TRBV28 to TRBJ1-5; D not resolved. Germline values: CDR1 MDHEN, CDR2 SYDVKM. This CDR3 contains 14 residues. V lost 7 bases and J 3 bases, leaving 13 bases between the germline ends. CDR3 bases: TGTGCCAGCACTCCGGAGAGCTTCAATCAGCCCCAGCATTTT. Protein sequence: CASTPESFNQPQHF.

The chain joins TRBV7-2 to TRBJ2-1; D gene uncertain. Trimming removed 0 bases from V and 5 bases from J, with 2 bases in between. Germline V CDR1 and CDR2: SGHTA, FQGNSA. This CDR3 spans 12 amino acids. The CDR3 nucleotides are TGTGCCAGCAGCTTAGCGGACAATGAGCAGTTCTTC. Protein: CASSLADNEQFF.

The gene calls are TRBV12-2 and TRBJ2-7; the table assigns TRBD2, which was not confirmed against the DNA. TRBV12-2 corresponds to a pseudogene. CDR3 size: 17 residues. In DNA, the CDR3 is TGTGCAAGTCGCTCCCCGGGCCTAGCGCCCGTAACCTACGAGCAGTACTTC. Translating gives CASRSPGLAPVTYEQYF.

DNA for the CDR3: TGTGCCAGCAGCTTAACCCGGACGGGCGGTGGCTACACCTTC. Amino acids: CASSLTRTGGGYTF. The rearrangement uses TRBV7-8 and TRBJ1-2; D remains ambiguous. Germline CDR1 reads SGHVS; CDR2 reads FQNEAQ. The ends were cut back, 2 bases at V and 7 bases at J, with 14 bases in the middle. The CDR3 is made up of 14 amino acids.

V usage is TRBV6-2 or TRBV6-3 and J usage is TRBJ1-4; D ambiguous. This CDR3 spans 13 amino acids. The germline CDR1 and CDR2 sequences are MNHEY and SVGEGT. V was shortened by 6 bases and J by 5 bases, with 10 bases between the two germline ends. The CDR3 protein is CASSSAENEKLFF. The CDR3 DNA is TGTGCCAGCAGCTCCGCGGAGAATGAAAAACTGTTTTTT.

V is TRBV30 and J is TRBJ1-1, with 10 bases identical to TRBD1. The ends lost 2 bases at V and 10 bases at J; junction bases unmatched: 10. Germline lookup yields CDR1 GTSNPN and CDR2 SVGIG (reference sequence). The CDR3 is made up of 14 amino acids. This chain's CDR3 is CAWSYLGTGAVAFF. As DNA, the CDR3 is TGTGCCTGGAGTTACCTTGGGACAGGGGCAGTAGCTTTCTTT. Full variable domain (missing parts from reference TRBV30 and TRBJ1-1): SQTIHQWPATLVQPVGSPLSLECTVEGTSNPNLYWYRQAAGRGLQLLFYSVGIGQISSEVPQNLSASRPQDRQFILSSKKLLLSDSGFYLCAWSYLGTGAVAFFGQGTRLTVV.

The J gene is TRBJ1-1, the V gene TRBV6-5; D gene unclear. The CDR3 loop spans 13 amino acids. From germline, CDR1 is MNHEY and CDR2 SVGAGI. V was trimmed by 4 bases and J by 3 bases, leaving 9 bases between them. The CDR3 sequence is CASSLNRDTEAFF. For the CDR3, the DNA is TGTGCCAGCAGTTTGAATCGGGACACTGAAGCTTTCTTT.

In DNA form, the CDR3 reads TGCGCCAGCAGCTTGCCCCAAGAGACCCAGTACTTC. Amino acids: CASSLPQETQYF. V usage is TRBV5-1 and J usage is TRBJ2-5, with D uncertain. Looked up from germline, CDR1 is SGHRS and CDR2 is YFSETQ. The CDR3 is 12 amino acids. Deletions cut 1 base from V and 1 base from J, with 2 bases between.

V gene TRBV18 combines with J gene TRBJ2-1; unclear D gene. Trimming shortened V by 2 bases and J by 6 bases, and 5 bases separated the two germline ends. CDR1 is KGHSH and CDR2 is LQKENI in the germline V gene. The CDR3 has 12 residues. The CDR3, as DNA: TGTGCCAGCTCACCAAAAGGCAATGAGCAGTTCTTC. Translated: CASSPKGNEQFF. Combining the CDR3 with reference TRBV18 and TRBJ2-1 gives the whole variable domain NAGVMQNPRHLVRRRGQEARLRCSPMKGHSHVYWYRQLPEEGLKFMVYLQKENIIDESGMPKERFSAEFPKEGPSILRIQQVVRGDSAAYFCASSPKGNEQFFGPGTRLTVL.

This chain uses TRBV15 with TRBJ1-1; D call uncertain. CDR1 is LNHNV, CDR2 YYDKDF, per germline (reference sequence). The CDR3 loop spans 15 amino acids. The V end was cut by 3 bases, the J end by 0 bases, with 11 bases between. Here the CDR3 DNA reads TGTGCCACCAGCAGGGGTGAGGGAATGAACACTGAAGCTTTCTTT. Translation: CATSRGEGMNTEAFF.

The genes are TRBV4-3 and TRBJ2-3; 10 bases are a match to TRBD2. The CDR3 totals 19 residues. V shed 4 bases and J 0 bases; nucleotides not matched to a gene: 13. Germline CDR1 and CDR2: LGHNA and YSLEER. The CDR3, as DNA: TGCGCCAGCAGCCGCAGGGTGACTAGCGGGTACCTTAGCACAGATACGCAGTATTTT. This encodes CASSRRVTSGYLSTDTQYF.

The chain uses TRBV28 and TRBJ1-5, with D perhaps matching TRBD1 (5 bases). This CDR3 has 16 residues. Trimming pared 2 bases from V and 0 bases from J, leaving 11 bases between. Germline values: CDR1 MDHEN, CDR2 SYDVKM. The CDR3 reads CASSLSPGGSNQPQHF. Written as DNA, the CDR3 is TGTGCCAGCAGTTTAAGTCCGGGGGGTAGCAATCAGCCCCAGCATTTT.